This T cell receptor beta chain was retrieved from a study of cytomegalovirus exposure and HLA in healthy donors. Study outcomes and limitations: Serostatus for CMV was the only available immune exposure information.

Per the germline V gene, CDR1 is SGHTA and CDR2 is FQGNSA. V gave up 1 base and J gave up 0 bases, with 8 bases separating them. The CDR3 runs to 15 residues. Notes on this clone: What it recognizes is unknown.

The PCR used 60 Vbeta and 13 Jbeta primers. Generated by immunoSEQ multiplex PCR, the TCRdb table keeps only in-frame clones and is missing some. The sample holds over 45,000 clones, around 81% seen once. This receptor was obtained from a boy younger than 18 in good health and CMV-seropositive. The sequenced sample consisted of PBMCs. This sequence joins TRBV7-2 and TRBJ2-3; D is unclear. The CDR3 loop reads CASSLVSRSTDTQYF. CDR3 sequence (DNA): TGTGCCAGCAGCTTAGTCTCTAGAAGCACAGATACGCAGTATTTT.